This T cell receptor (beta chain) was sequenced during a study of blood T cell repertoires in COVID-19. Study-wide background: Whether acute or convalescent, the COVID-19 samples came from the United States, Italy and Spain.

V lost 6 bases to trimming and J lost 4 bases, with 9 bases between them. The CDR3 consists of 13 residues. The germline V gene encodes CDR1 SNHLY and CDR2 FYNNEI. This clone was detected only once. TCRdb keeps only in-frame clones here, not all; method: immunoSEQ multiplex PCR. The repertoire holds about 69,000 clones, with around nine tenths as singletons. Material: peripheral blood. The sequence was collected from a woman younger than 35 with acute or convalescent COVID-19. The gene calls are TRBV2 and TRBJ2-2; perhaps TRBD2 as D (5 bases). The CDR3 region is CASRGAGTGELFF. The CDR3, as DNA: TGTGCCAGCAGGGGTGCGGGCACCGGGGAGCTGTTTTTT. Looking up the rest from reference TRBV2 and TRBJ2-2 gives the full variable domain: EPEVTQTPSHQVTQMGQEVILRCVPISNHLYFYWYRQILGQKVEFLVSFYNNEISEKSEIFDDQFSVERPDGSNFTLKIRSTKLEDSAMYFCASRGAGTGELFFGEGSRLTVL.